One T cell receptor (beta chain) is described in this entry. These data are taken from a study of CD8+CD57+ T cells in acquired aplastic anemia. The use of genomic DNA as template underpinned the TCR beta VDJ and CDR3 profiling. TCRdb re-called the reads through MiXCR, storing one row per CDR3 protein. The data show 180,000 or so distinct CDR3 sequences, less than 65% seen once. Germline V gene data show CDR1 as SQVTM and CDR2 as ANQGSEA. CDR3 length: 17 amino acids. J lost 2 bases, V lost 1 base, and 9 bases had no gene match. Patients sequenced had flow cytometry evidence of CD8+CD57+ cell expansion.

Sequencing was performed on sorted CD4+, CD8+, or CD8+CD57+ T cells (not recorded which) from PBMCs. The TCR sequence derives from a human donor with aplastic anemia. The rearrangement uses TRBV29-1 and TRBJ2-1, with 9 positions matching TRBD2. The DNA for the CDR3 is TGCAGCGTTGAAGGAATAGGACTAGCGACCCCCTACAATGAGCAGTTCTTC. It yields the protein CSVEGIGLATPYNEQFF.